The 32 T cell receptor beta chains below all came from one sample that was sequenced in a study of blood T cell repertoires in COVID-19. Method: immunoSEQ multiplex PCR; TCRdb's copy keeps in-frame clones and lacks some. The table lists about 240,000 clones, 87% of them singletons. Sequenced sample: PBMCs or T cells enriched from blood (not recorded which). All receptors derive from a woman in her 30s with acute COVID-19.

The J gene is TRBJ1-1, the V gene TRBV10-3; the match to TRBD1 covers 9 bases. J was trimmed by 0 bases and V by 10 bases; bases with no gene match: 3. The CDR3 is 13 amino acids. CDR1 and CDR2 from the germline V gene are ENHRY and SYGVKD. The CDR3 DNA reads TGTGCCACTACAGGGGGCATGAACACTGAAGCTTTCTTT. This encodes CATTGGMNTEAFF.

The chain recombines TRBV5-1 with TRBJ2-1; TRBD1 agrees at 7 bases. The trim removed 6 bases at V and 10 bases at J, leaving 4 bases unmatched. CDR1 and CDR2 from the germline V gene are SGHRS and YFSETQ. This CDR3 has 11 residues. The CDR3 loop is CASKGAGEQFF. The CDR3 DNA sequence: TGCGCCAGCAAGGGGGCCGGGGAGCAGTTCTTC.

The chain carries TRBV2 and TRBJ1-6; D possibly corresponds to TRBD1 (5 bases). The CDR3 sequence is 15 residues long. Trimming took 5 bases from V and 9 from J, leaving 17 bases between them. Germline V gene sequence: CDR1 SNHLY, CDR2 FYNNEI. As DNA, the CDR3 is TGTGCCAGCAGTTACCAAGGCCCCCAGGGTTCACCCCTCCACTTT. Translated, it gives CASSYQGPQGSPLHF.

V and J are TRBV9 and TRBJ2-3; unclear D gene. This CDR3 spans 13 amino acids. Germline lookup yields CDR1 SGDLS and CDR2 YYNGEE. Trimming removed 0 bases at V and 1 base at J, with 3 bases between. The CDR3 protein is CASSVGGTDTQYF. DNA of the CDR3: TGTGCCAGCAGCGTAGGAGGCACAGATACGCAGTATTTT.

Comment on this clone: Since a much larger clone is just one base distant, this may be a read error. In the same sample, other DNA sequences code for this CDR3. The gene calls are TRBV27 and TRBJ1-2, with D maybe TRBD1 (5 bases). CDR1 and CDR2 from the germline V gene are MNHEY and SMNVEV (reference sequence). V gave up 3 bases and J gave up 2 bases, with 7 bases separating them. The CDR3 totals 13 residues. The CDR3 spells CASSLGGNYGYTF. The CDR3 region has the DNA TGTGCCAGCAGTTTGGGGGGGAACTATGGCTACACCTTC.

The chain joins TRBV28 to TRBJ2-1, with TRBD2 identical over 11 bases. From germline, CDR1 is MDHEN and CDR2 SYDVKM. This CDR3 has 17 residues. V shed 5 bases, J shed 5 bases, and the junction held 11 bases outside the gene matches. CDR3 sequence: CASSPSLAGGPDNEQFF. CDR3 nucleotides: TGTGCCAGCAGTCCCTCTTTAGCGGGGGGGCCCGACAATGAGCAGTTCTTC.

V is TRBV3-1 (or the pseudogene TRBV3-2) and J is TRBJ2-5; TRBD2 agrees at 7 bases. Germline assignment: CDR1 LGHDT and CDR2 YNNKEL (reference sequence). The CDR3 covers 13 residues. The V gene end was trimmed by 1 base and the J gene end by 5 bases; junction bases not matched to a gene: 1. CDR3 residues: CASSQGGGETQYF. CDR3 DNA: TGTGCCAGCAGCCAAGGGGGAGGGGAGACCCAGTACTTC.

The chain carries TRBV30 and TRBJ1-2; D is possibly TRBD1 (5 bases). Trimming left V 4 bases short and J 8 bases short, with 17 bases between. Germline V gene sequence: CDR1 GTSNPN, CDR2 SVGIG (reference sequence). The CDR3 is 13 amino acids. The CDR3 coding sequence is TGTGCCTGGATGGACATCCAACTTAAAGGCTACACCTTC. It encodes CAWMDIQLKGYTF.

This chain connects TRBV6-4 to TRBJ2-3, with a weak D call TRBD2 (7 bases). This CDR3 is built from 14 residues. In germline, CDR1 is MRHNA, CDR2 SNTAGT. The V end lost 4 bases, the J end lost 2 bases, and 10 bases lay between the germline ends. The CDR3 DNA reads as TGTGCCAGCAGTGGGGGGGGGCACACAGATACGCAGTATTTT. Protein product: CASSGGGHTDTQYF.

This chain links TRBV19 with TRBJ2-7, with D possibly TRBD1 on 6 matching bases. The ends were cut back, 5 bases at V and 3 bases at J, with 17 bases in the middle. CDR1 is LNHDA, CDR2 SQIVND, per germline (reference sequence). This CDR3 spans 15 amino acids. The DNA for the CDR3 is TGTGCCAGTAGTCCCCAACAGGGCACCTACTACGAGCAGTACTTC. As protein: CASSPQQGTYYEQYF.

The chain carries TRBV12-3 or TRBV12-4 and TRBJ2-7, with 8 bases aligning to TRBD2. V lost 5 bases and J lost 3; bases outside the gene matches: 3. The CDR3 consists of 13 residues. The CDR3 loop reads CASSRTSLYEQYF. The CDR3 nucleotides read TGTGCCAGCAGTCGGACTAGCCTCTACGAGCAGTACTTC.

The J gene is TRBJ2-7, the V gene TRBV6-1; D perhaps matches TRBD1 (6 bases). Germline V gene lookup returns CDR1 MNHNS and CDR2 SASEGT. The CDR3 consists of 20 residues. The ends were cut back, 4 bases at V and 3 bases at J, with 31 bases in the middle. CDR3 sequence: CASSVGPFIPASGQVYEQYF. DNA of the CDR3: TGTGCCAGCAGTGTAGGGCCCTTTATTCCGGCCTCGGGACAAGTCTACGAGCAGTACTTC.

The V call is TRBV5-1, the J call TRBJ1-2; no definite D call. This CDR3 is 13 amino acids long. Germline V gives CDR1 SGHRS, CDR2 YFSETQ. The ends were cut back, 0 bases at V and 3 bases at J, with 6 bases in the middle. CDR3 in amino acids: CASSLDLYYGYTF. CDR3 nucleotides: TGCGCCAGCAGCTTGGACTTATACTATGGCTACACCTTC.

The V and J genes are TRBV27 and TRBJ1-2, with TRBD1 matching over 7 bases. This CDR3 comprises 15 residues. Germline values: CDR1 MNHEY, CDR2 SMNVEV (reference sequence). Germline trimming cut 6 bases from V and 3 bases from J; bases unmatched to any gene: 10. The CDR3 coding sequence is TGTGCCAGCAGGACCCGAATTACAGGGGACTATGGCTACACCTTC. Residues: CASRTRITGDYGYTF.

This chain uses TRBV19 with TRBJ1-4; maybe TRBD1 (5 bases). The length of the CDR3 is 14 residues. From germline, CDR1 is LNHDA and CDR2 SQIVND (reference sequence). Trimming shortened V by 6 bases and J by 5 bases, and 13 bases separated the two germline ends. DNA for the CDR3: TGTGCCAGTAGGCGCGACAGATTCAATGAAAAACTGTTTTTT. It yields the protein CASRRDRFNEKLFF. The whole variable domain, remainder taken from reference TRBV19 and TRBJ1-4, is DGGITQSPKYLFRKEGQNVTLSCEQNLNHDAMYWYRQDPGQGLRLIYYSQIVNDFQKGDIAEGYSVSREKKESFPLTVTSAQKNPTAFYLCASRRDRFNEKLFFGSGTQLSVL.

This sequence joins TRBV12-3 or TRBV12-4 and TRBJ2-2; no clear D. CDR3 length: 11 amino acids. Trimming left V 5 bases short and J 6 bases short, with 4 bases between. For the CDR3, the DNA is TGTGCCAGCAGTCAATCCGGGGAGCTGTTTTTT. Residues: CASSQSGELFF.

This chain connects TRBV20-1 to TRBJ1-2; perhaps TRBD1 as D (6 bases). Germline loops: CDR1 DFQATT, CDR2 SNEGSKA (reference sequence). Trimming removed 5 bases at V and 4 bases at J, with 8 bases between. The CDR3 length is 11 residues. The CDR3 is CSADRPYGYTF. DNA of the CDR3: TGCAGTGCTGACAGGCCCTATGGCTACACCTTC.

CDR3 DNA sequence: TGTGCCAGCAGCATCAGTCCGGGACAGGGAAACTATGGCTACACCTTC. It codes for CASSISPGQGNYGYTF. This chain joins TRBV7-6 and TRBJ1-2, with 9 bases lining up with TRBD1. The J segment lost 2 bases and the V segment lost 5 bases, leaving 9 bases of the junction unmatched. This CDR3 region has 16 residues. Germline CDR1 reads SGHVS; CDR2 reads FNYEAQ. Combining the CDR3 with reference TRBV7-6 and TRBJ1-2 gives the whole variable domain GAGVSQSPRYKVTKRGQDVALRCDPISGHVSLYWYRQALGQGPEFLTYFNYEAQQDKSGLPNDRFSAERPEGSISTLTIQRTEQRDSAMYRCASSISPGQGNYGYTFGSGTRLTVV.

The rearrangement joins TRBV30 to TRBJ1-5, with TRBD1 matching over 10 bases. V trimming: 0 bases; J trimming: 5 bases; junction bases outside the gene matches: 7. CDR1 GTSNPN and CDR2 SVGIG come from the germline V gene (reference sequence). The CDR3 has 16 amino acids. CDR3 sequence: CAWSVGLTGGYQPQHF. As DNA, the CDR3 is TGTGCCTGGAGTGTAGGGTTGACAGGGGGCTATCAGCCCCAGCATTTT. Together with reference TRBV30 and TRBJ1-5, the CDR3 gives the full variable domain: SQTIHQWPATLVQPVGSPLSLECTVEGTSNPNLYWYRQAAGRGLQLLFYSVGIGQISSEVPQNLSASRPQDRQFILSSKKLLLSDSGFYLCAWSVGLTGGYQPQHFGDGTRLSIL.

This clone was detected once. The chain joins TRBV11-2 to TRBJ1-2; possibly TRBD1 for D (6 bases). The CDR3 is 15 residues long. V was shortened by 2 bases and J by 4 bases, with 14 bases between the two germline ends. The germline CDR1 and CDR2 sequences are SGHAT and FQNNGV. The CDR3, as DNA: TGTGCCAGCAGCTTAAGGACAGCGGATCCCTATGGCTACACCTTC. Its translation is CASSLRTADPYGYTF.

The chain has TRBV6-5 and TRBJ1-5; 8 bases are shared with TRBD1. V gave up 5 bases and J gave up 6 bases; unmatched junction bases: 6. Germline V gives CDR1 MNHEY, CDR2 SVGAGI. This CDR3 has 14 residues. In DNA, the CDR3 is TGTGCCAGCAGTCCTGGACAGGGCTTTCAGCCCCAGCATTTT. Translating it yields CASSPGQGFQPQHF.

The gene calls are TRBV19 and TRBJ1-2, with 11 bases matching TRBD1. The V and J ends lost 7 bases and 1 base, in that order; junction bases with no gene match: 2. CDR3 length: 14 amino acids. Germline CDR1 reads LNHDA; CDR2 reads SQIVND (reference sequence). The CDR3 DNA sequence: TGTGCCAGTAAGGGACAGGGGGGTAACTATGGCTACACCTTC. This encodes CASKGQGGNYGYTF.

This CDR3 is CASSIIADQNTEAFF. The CDR3 bases are TGTGCCAGTAGTATTATCGCAGATCAGAACACTGAAGCTTTCTTT. This chain joins TRBV19 and TRBJ1-1; D remains unclear. CDR1 and CDR2 (germline): LNHDA, SQIVND (reference sequence). Trimming took off 3 bases at V and 1 base at J, with 12 bases between the two ends. The CDR3 length is 15 residues. Full variable domain (remainder filled in from reference TRBV19 and TRBJ1-1): DGGITQSPKYLFRKEGQNVTLSCEQNLNHDAMYWYRQDPGQGLRLIYYSQIVNDFQKGDIAEGYSVSREKKESFPLTVTSAQKNPTAFYLCASSIIADQNTEAFFGQGTRLTVV.

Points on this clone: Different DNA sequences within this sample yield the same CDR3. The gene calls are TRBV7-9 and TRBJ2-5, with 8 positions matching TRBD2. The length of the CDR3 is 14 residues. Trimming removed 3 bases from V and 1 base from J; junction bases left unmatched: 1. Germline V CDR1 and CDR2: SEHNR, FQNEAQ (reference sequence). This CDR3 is CASSLAGGQETQYF. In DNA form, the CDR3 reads TGTGCCAGCAGCTTGGCGGGGGGCCAAGAGACCCAGTACTTC.

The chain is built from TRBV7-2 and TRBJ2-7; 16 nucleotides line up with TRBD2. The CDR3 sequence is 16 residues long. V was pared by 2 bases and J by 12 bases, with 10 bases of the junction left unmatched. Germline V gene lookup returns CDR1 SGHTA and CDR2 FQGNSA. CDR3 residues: CASSLRGLAGGSLRYF. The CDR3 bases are TGTGCCAGCAGCTTAAGGGGACTAGCGGGGGGGAGTTTGCGGTACTTC. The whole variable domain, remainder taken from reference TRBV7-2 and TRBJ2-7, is GAGVSQSPSNKVTEKGKDVELRCDPISGHTALYWYRQSLGQGLEFLIYFQGNSAPDKSGLPSDRFSAERTGGSVSTLTIQRTQQEDSAVYLCASSLRGLAGGSLRYFGPGTRLTVT.

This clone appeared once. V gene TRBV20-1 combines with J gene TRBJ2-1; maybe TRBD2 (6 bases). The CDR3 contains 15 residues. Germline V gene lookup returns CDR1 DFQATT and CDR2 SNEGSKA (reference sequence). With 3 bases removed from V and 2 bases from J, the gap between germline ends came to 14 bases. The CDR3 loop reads CSASAAGLTYNEQFF. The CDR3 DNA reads TGCAGTGCTAGTGCGGCGGGGCTCACCTACAATGAGCAGTTCTTC.

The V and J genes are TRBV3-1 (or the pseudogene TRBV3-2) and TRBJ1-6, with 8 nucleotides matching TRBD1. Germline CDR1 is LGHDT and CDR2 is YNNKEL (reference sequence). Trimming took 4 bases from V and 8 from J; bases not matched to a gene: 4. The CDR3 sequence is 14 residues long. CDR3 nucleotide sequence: TGTGCCAGCAGCCCAGGACAGGGCCATTCACCCCTCCACTTT. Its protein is CASSPGQGHSPLHF.

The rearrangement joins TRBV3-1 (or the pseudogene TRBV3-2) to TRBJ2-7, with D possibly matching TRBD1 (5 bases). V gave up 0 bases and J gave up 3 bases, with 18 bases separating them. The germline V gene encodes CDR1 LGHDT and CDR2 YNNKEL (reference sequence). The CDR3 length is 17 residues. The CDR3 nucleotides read TGTGCCAGCAGCCAAGATCCTAGGGGCAGGGTGAACTACGAGCAGTACTTC. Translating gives CASSQDPRGRVNYEQYF.

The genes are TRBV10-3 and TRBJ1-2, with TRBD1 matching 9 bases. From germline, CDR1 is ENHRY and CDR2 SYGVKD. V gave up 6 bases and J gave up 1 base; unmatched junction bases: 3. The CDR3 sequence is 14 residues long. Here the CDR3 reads CAISPDRGNYGYTF. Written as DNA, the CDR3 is TGTGCCATCAGCCCGGACAGGGGTAACTATGGCTACACCTTC.

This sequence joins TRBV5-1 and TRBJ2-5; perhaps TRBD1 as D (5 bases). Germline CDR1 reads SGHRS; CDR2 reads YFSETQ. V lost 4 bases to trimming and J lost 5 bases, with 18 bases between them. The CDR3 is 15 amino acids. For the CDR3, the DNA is TGCGCCAGCAGCCGTACGGCCCAAGCAGGGGAGACCCAGTACTTC. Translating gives CASSRTAQAGETQYF.

CDR3 DNA: TGTGCCAGCCTGGAGTACCAAGAGACCCAGTACTTC. Amino acid sequence: CASLEYQETQYF. The rearrangement uses TRBV2 and TRBJ2-5; D unclear. Germline V CDR1 and CDR2: SNHLY, FYNNEI. This CDR3 has 12 residues. V shed 8 bases and J shed 0 bases, with 7 bases lying between them.

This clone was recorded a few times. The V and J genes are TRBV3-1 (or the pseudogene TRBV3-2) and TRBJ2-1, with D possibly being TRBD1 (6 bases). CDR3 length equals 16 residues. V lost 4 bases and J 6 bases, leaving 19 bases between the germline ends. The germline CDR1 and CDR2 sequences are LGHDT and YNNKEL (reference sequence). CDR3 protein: CASSPIGAGEGNEQFF. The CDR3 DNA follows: TGTGCCAGCAGCCCTATCGGAGCAGGGGAAGGCAATGAGCAGTTCTTC.